These 18 T cell receptor beta chains came from one sample sequenced in a study of CD4 T cells in relation to SARS-CoV-2 and coronaviruses. Profiling relied on immunoSEQ multiplex PCR, and the TCRdb table lists in-frame clones only, not all of them. The data contain roughly 18,000 clones, about four fifths of them singletons. These receptors have no known antigen. Unexposed donor CD4+ T cells date from about 2011-2018, before the COVID-19 pandemic. The cells were cultured for under twelve days before CD4+ T cells were isolated. Sequencing input: CD4+ T cells from PBMCs, cultured in vitro. The receptors shown here come from a human donor in good health.

This rearrangement joins TRBV6-5 to TRBJ1-6; no reliable D call. V was shortened by 4 bases and J by 8 bases, with 6 bases between the two germline ends. Germline CDR1 reads MNHEY; CDR2 reads SVGAGI. This CDR3 region has 12 residues. The CDR3 protein is CASSSSYSPLHF. The CDR3 DNA sequence: TGTGCCAGCAGTTCATCGTATTCACCCCTCCACTTT.

In this sample, this clone turned up a few times. The chain carries TRBV7-9 and TRBJ2-1; 7 nucleotides match TRBD2. CDR1 and CDR2 from the germline V gene are SEHNR and FQNEAQ (reference sequence). V was clipped by 0 bases and J by 9 bases; unmatched bases: 5. The CDR3 has 14 amino acids. The CDR3 DNA sequence: TGTGCCAGCAGCTTAGCGGGAGGGCGGGTTGAGCAGTTCTTC. Protein: CASSLAGGRVEQFF.

V and J are TRBV4-3 and TRBJ2-5; D ambiguous. The CDR3 covers 14 residues. Germline CDR1 LGHNA, CDR2 YSLEER. The V and J ends lost 1 base and 5 bases respectively, with 11 bases between them. CDR3 protein: CASSQVLGRETQYF. CDR3 nucleotide sequence: TGCGCCAGCAGCCAAGTCCTTGGGCGGGAGACCCAGTACTTC.

This chain joins TRBV6-7 and TRBJ2-7; no clear D gene. TRBV6-7 is sorted into the ORF group, with uncertain function. With 5 bases removed from V and 0 bases from J, the gap between germline ends came to 14 bases. The CDR3 sequence is 15 residues long. CDR3 protein: CASSEEGRSSYEQYF. CDR3 nucleotides: TGTGCCAGCAGTGAAGAAGGAAGGAGCTCCTACGAGCAGTACTTC.

The rearrangement links TRBV19 to TRBJ1-3, with D uncertain. V lost 4 bases and J 1 base, leaving 11 bases between the germline ends. This CDR3 comprises 15 residues. Germline V gene sequence: CDR1 LNHDA, CDR2 SQIVND (reference sequence). CDR3 coding DNA: TGTGCCAGTAGTAACGAGTGGAGGTCTGGAAACACCATATATTTT. Translated: CASSNEWRSGNTIYF.

The chain is built from TRBV27 and TRBJ2-3, with D unclear. CDR1 and CDR2 (germline): MNHEY, SMNVEV (reference sequence). With 3 bases removed from V and 8 bases from J, the gap between germline ends came to 6 bases. The CDR3 has 11 amino acids. The CDR3 here is CASSFGTTQYF. The DNA of the CDR3 is TGTGCCAGCAGTTTTGGCACTACGCAGTATTTT.

In its sample, this clone was seen once. The chain employs TRBV14 and TRBJ1-2; 8 nucleotides align to TRBD1. Germline V gene lookup returns CDR1 SGHDN and CDR2 FVKESK. The CDR3 is made up of 14 amino acids. V trimming: 2 bases; J trimming: 8 bases; junction bases outside the gene matches: 7. CDR3 DNA: TGTGCCAGCAGCCAAAGAACAGGGGGGCAAGGCTACACCTTC. This gives the protein CASSQRTGGQGYTF.

The rearrangement links TRBV5-6 to TRBJ2-5, with TRBD1 as a possible D gene (6 bases). Germline CDR1 reads SGHDT; CDR2 reads YYEEEE. The CDR3 runs 14 residues. Trimming removed 6 bases at V and 3 bases at J, with 15 bases between. CDR3 sequence reads: CASTSRTAEETQYF. For the CDR3, the DNA is TGTGCCAGCACCAGCAGGACAGCGGAAGAGACCCAGTACTTC.

The CDR3: CASNRRRLNYGYTF. CDR3 nucleotides: TGTGCCTCAAACCGCCGGAGACTTAACTATGGCTACACCTTC. The chain has TRBV30 and TRBJ1-2; D is unresolved. CDR3 size: 14 residues. The germline V gene has CDR1 GTSNPN and CDR2 SVGIG (reference sequence). The V gene lost 7 bases and the J gene lost 1 base, with 16 bases spanning the gap.

The chain employs TRBV18 and TRBJ2-3, with unresolved D. This CDR3 has 14 amino acids. Germline V gene data show CDR1 as KGHSH and CDR2 as LQKENI. Deletions cut 3 bases from V and 2 bases from J, with 9 bases between. The CDR3 region is CASSPPLVTDTQYF. The CDR3 DNA is TGTGCCAGCTCACCTCCCCTTGTCACAGATACGCAGTATTTT.

This chain connects TRBV6-2 or TRBV6-3 to TRBJ1-2, with 12 bases fitting TRBD1. The ends lost 2 bases at V and 3 bases at J; junction bases unmatched: 1. The germline V gene encodes CDR1 MNHEY and CDR2 SVGEGT. This CDR3 is built from 15 residues. CDR3 sequence: CASSYRDRGHYGYTF. Here the CDR3 DNA reads TGTGCCAGCAGTTACCGGGACAGGGGGCACTATGGCTACACCTTC.

The chain carries TRBV5-6 and TRBJ2-1; D may be TRBD1 or TRBD2 (5 bases each). CDR1 is SGHDT, CDR2 YYEEEE, per germline. CDR3 size: 12 residues. Deletions cut 1 base from V and 9 bases from J, with 8 bases between. The chain's CDR3 is CASSLFGGEQFF. The DNA for the CDR3 is TGTGCCAGCAGCTTGTTTGGGGGTGAGCAGTTCTTC.

This clone has only a few counts. This chain connects TRBV5-6 to TRBJ2-5, with D tentatively TRBD1 (5 bases). Per germline, CDR1 SGHDT and CDR2 YYEEEE. Trimming removed 6 bases from V and 6 bases from J, with 27 bases in between. The CDR3 covers 17 residues. The CDR3 sequence: CASNPRFGREEGQTQYF. DNA for the CDR3: TGTGCCAGCAACCCCCGGTTCGGCAGGGAAGAAGGACAGACCCAGTACTTC.

This clone was recorded once. V usage is TRBV5-1 and J usage is TRBJ1-5; no definite D call. Germline lookup yields CDR1 SGHRS and CDR2 YFSETQ. Trimming removed 0 bases from V and 7 bases from J, with 8 bases in between. This CDR3 is built from 13 residues. The CDR3 sequence: CASSLASEQPQHF. The CDR3 DNA sequence: TGCGCCAGCAGCTTGGCCTCGGAGCAGCCCCAGCATTTT.

The chain employs TRBV14 and TRBJ2-5; no firm D call. This CDR3 comprises 15 residues. V was clipped by 2 bases and J by 2 bases, with 12 bases between them. The V gene's germline CDR1 is SGHDN and CDR2 FVKESK. CDR3 in amino acids: CASSQFYHTQETQYF. The CDR3 region has the DNA TGTGCCAGCAGCCAATTTTACCACACTCAAGAGACCCAGTACTTC.

This clone has just one count. The chain links TRBV9 to TRBJ2-2; 8 bases are a match to TRBD1. Looked up from germline, CDR1 is SGDLS and CDR2 is YYNGEE. The CDR3 has 15 residues. J lost 5 bases, V lost 1 base, and 4 bases had no gene match. Here the CDR3 reads CASSVRRDRTGELFF. CDR3 sequence (DNA): TGTGCCAGCAGCGTACGAAGGGACAGGACCGGGGAGCTGTTTTTT. Using reference TRBV9 and TRBJ2-2 for the parts outside the CDR3, the full variable domain is DSGVTQTPKHLITATGQRVTLRCSPRSGDLSVYWYQQSLDQGLQFLIQYYNGEERAKGNILERFSAQQFPDLHSELNLSSLELGDSALYFCASSVRRDRTGELFFGEGSRLTVL.

CDR3 region: CASSLSRGAASYEQYF. The CDR3 DNA reads as TGTGCCAGCAGCTTATCTCGGGGAGCGGCGTCCTACGAGCAGTACTTC. The chain has TRBV7-9 and TRBJ2-7; D is perhaps TRBD2 (5 bases). V shed 2 bases and J shed 1 base, with 15 bases lying between them. Germline CDR1 is SEHNR and CDR2 is FQNEAQ (reference sequence). This CDR3 region has 16 residues. Based on the CDR3 plus reference TRBV7-9 and TRBJ2-7, the full variable domain is DTGVSQNPRHKITKRGQNVTFRCDPISEHNRLYWYRQTLGQGPEFLTYFQNEAQLEKSRLLSDRFSAERPKGSFSTLEIQRTEQGDSAMYLCASSLSRGAASYEQYFGPGTRLTVT.

The rearrangement joins TRBV5-1 to TRBJ2-2; D unresolved. CDR1 SGHRS and CDR2 YFSETQ come from the germline V gene. The V gene lost 5 bases and the J gene lost 3 bases, with 11 bases spanning the gap. The CDR3 length is 14 residues. CDR3 in amino acids: CASSIRQDTGELFF. For the CDR3, the DNA is TGCGCCAGCAGTATCCGTCAGGACACCGGGGAGCTGTTTTTT.